These 12 T cell receptor beta chains originate from one sample sequenced in a study of graft-versus-host responses after intestinal transplantation. Libraries were prepared by immunoSEQ multiplex PCR; TCRdb keeps only in-frame clonotypes and omits some of them. The table includes tens of thousands of clones, 85% to 95% detected once. These receptors' targets are unknown. The source material was unstimulated CD4+ T cells sorted from spleen or lymph node cells, sampled before transplant. These receptors originate from a human donor who was the organ donor for an intestinal transplant.

The chain is built from TRBV5-6 and TRBJ2-2, with 9 positions matching TRBD1. This CDR3 has 15 amino acids. Germline V lookup: CDR1 SGHDT, CDR2 YYEEEE. The trim removed 4 bases at V and 3 bases at J, leaving 4 bases unmatched. The CDR3 sequence: CASSLRDRDTGELFF. The DNA for the CDR3 is TGTGCCAGCAGCCTCCGGGACAGGGACACCGGGGAGCTGTTTTTT.

The chain carries TRBV28 and TRBJ2-3; D possibly corresponds to TRBD2 (6 bases). Trimming took off 7 bases at V and 7 bases at J, with 15 bases between the two ends. There are 13 residues in the CDR3. The germline V gene has CDR1 MDHEN and CDR2 SYDVKM. The CDR3 spells CASKEGGRNTQYF. CDR3 DNA sequence: TGTGCCAGCAAGGAGGGTGGGAGGAATACGCAGTATTTT.

The sample holds one count of this clone. The J gene is TRBJ2-7, the V gene TRBV18; D might be TRBD2 (5 bases). The CDR3 is 16 amino acids. V lost 0 bases and J lost 2, with 14 bases in between. Germline V CDR1 and CDR2: KGHSH, LQKENI. CDR3 nucleotides: TGTGCCAGCTCACCACCAGCCGGGGTGTCCGCCTACGAGCAGTACTTC. Amino acids: CASSPPAGVSAYEQYF.

The V call is TRBV6-1, the J call TRBJ2-3, with 13 nucleotides matching TRBD2. Germline trimming cut 6 bases from V and 10 bases from J; bases unmatched to any gene: 7. The CDR3 sequence is 14 residues long. Germline V gene lookup returns CDR1 MNHNS and CDR2 SASEGT. The CDR3 DNA follows: TGTGCCAGCAGCCCCTCGGGACTAGCGGGGTCGCAGTATTTT. It encodes CASSPSGLAGSQYF.

V and J are TRBV7-9 and TRBJ1-3, with TRBD1 as a possible D gene (5 bases). The CDR3 totals 13 residues. V lost 2 bases, J lost 3 bases, and 5 bases lay in between. Germline V CDR1 and CDR2: SEHNR, FQNEAQ (reference sequence). The CDR3 coding sequence is TGTGCCAGCAGCTTACAGGGTGGAAACACCATATATTTT. Amino acids: CASSLQGGNTIYF.

The J gene is TRBJ2-4, the V gene TRBV30; D is unresolved. Germline-derived CDR1 and CDR2 are GTSNPN and SVGIG (reference sequence). The CDR3 is 13 amino acids. Trimming took 0 bases from V and 16 from J, leaving 19 bases between them. The CDR3 here is CAWSVADVPQCYF. The CDR3 DNA sequence: TGTGCCTGGAGTGTTGCCGACGTTCCCCAGTGTTACTTC.

The chain uses TRBV5-6 and TRBJ1-5; D is undetermined. Germline CDR1 reads SGHDT; CDR2 reads YYEEEE. This CDR3 has 13 residues. Trimming took 1 base from V and 7 from J, leaving 9 bases between them. The CDR3 DNA sequence: TGTGCCAGCAGCTTGTGGCCTATGCAGCCCCAGCATTTT. Its translation is CASSLWPMQPQHF. Together with reference TRBV5-6 and TRBJ1-5, the CDR3 gives the full variable domain: DAGVTQSPTHLIKTRGQQVTLRCSPKSGHDTVSWYQQALGQGPQFIFQYYEEEERQRGNFPDRFSGHQFPNYSSELNVNALLLGDSALYLCASSLWPMQPQHFGDGTRLSIL.

The gene calls are TRBV10-1 and TRBJ2-7, with D perhaps assigned TRBD1 or TRBD2 (5 bases each). The ends were cut back, 5 bases at V and 4 bases at J, with 12 bases in the middle. Germline-derived CDR1 and CDR2 are WNHNN and SYGVQD (reference sequence). The CDR3 consists of 13 residues. CDR3 in amino acids: CASSTGRTYEQYF. The CDR3 coding sequence is TGCGCCAGCAGTACGGGACGGACTTACGAGCAGTACTTC.

This sequence joins TRBV11-3 and TRBJ2-3; 16 bases line up with TRBD2. Germline V gene lookup returns CDR1 SGHNT and CDR2 YENEEA. The junction had 5 bases not matched to a gene; V was cut back by 5 bases and J by 6 bases. The CDR3 length is 16 residues. The CDR3 DNA follows: TGTGCCAGCAGCAAAGGGACTAGCGGGGGGGCCGATACGCAGTATTTT. It encodes CASSKGTSGGADTQYF.

Turning to this clone: The junction shows a germline mismatch at one end, possibly a read error. The chain combines TRBV29-1 with TRBJ1-3; D unclear. The CDR3 is made up of 14 amino acids. From germline, CDR1 is SQVTM and CDR2 ANQGSEA. The CDR3 DNA follows: TGCAGCGTTGAAGATCTCGGCTCTGGAAACACCACATATTTT. It translates to CSVEDLGSGNTTYF.

The chain couples TRBV28 to TRBJ2-7, with D unresolved. The CDR3 sequence is 14 residues long. V shed 3 bases and J shed 3 bases, with 12 bases lying between them. Germline CDR1 reads MDHEN; CDR2 reads SYDVKM. The CDR3 protein is CASSFPGSGYEQYF. The CDR3 DNA is TGTGCCAGCAGTTTTCCCGGGTCGGGCTACGAGCAGTACTTC. The variable domain in full, with the rest retrieved from reference TRBV28 and TRBJ2-7, is DVKVTQSSRYLVKRTGEKVFLECVQDMDHENMFWYRQDPGLGLRLIYFSYDVKMKEKGDIPEGYSVSREKKERFSLILESASTNQTSMYLCASSFPGSGYEQYFGPGTRLTVT.

The J gene is TRBJ1-1, the V gene TRBV5-1; 7 positions agree with TRBD1. CDR3 length equals 17 residues. Looked up from germline, CDR1 is SGHRS and CDR2 is YFSETQ. The V gene end was trimmed by 4 bases and the J gene end by 0 bases; junction bases not matched to a gene: 12. CDR3 nucleotide sequence: TGCGCCAGCAGCCCGACAGGGCCCAGCTTCATGAACACTGAAGCTTTCTTT. It translates to CASSPTGPSFMNTEAFF.